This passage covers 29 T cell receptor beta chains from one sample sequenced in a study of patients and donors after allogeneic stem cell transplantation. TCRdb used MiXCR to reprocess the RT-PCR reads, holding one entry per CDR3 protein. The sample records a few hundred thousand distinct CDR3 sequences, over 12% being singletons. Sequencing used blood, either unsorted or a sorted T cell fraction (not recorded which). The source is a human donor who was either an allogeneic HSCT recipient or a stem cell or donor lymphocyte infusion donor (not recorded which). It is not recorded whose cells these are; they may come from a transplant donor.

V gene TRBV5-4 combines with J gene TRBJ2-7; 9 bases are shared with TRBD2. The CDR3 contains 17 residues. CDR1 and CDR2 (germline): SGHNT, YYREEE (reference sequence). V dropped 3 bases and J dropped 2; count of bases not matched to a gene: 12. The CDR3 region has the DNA TGTGCCAGCAGCTCCCCTGTGAGCGGGAGGTCCCCCTACGAGCAGTACTTC. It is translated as CASSSPVSGRSPYEQYF.

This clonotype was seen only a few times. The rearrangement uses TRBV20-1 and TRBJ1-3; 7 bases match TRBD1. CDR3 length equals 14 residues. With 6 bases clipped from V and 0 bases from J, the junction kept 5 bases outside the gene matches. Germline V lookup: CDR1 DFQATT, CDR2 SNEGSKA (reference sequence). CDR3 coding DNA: TGCAGTGCGGAGGACAGGAACTCTGGAAACACCATATATTTT. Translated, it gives CSAEDRNSGNTIYF.

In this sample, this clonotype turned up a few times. DNA of the CDR3: TGTGCCAGCGGGGACGGACATCAGCCCCAGCATTTT. As protein: CASGDGHQPQHF. The chain is built from TRBV28 and TRBJ1-5, with a possible D match to TRBD1 (5 bases). This CDR3 contains 12 residues. The germline V gene encodes CDR1 MDHEN and CDR2 SYDVKM. V lost 8 bases and J lost 5, with 10 bases in between.

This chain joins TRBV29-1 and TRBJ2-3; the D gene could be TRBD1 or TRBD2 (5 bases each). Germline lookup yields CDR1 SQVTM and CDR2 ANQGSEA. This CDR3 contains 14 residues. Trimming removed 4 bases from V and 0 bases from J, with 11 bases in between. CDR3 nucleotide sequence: TGCAGCGTTGGACGAGGGGCTAGCACAGATACGCAGTATTTT. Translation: CSVGRGASTDTQYF.

The CDR3 DNA follows: TGTGCCAGCAGCTTGACAGCACAAACCTACGAGCAGTACTTC. Translated: CASSLTAQTYEQYF. The chain uses TRBV5-5 and TRBJ2-7, with D hard to call. Germline assignment: CDR1 SGHKS and CDR2 YYEKEE (reference sequence). The CDR3 extends over 14 amino acids. V lost 1 base, J lost 2 bases, and 10 bases lay in between.

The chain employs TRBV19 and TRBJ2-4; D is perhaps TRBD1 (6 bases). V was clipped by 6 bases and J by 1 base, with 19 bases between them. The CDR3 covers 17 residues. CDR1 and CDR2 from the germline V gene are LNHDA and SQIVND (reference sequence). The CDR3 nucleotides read TGTGCCAGTAGCGTAACCCGACAGGCGTCCGCCAAAAACATTCAGTACTTC. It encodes CASSVTRQASAKNIQYF.

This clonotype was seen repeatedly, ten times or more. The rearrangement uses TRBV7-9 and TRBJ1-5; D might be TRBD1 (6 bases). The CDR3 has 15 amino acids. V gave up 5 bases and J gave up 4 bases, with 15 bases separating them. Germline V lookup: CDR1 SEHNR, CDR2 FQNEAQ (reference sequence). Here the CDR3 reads CASSAPGHPNQPQHF. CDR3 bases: TGTGCCAGCAGCGCCCCGGGACACCCTAATCAGCCCCAGCATTTT.

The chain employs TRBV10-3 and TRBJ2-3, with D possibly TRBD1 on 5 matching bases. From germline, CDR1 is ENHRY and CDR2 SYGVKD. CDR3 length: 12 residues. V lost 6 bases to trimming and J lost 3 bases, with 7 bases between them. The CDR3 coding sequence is TGTGCCATCAGGGGGCGGACAGATACGCAGTATTTT. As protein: CAIRGRTDTQYF.

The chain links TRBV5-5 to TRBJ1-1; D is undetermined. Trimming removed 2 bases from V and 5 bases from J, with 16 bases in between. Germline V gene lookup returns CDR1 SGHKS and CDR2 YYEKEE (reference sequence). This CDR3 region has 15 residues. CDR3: CASSLGRFEGTEAFF. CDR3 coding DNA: TGTGCCAGCAGCTTAGGACGCTTTGAGGGTACTGAAGCTTTCTTT.

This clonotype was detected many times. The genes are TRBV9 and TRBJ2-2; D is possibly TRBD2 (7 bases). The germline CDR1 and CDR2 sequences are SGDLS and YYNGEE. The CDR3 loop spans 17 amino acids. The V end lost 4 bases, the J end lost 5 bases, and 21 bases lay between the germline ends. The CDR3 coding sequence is TGTGCCAGCAGCCCCCAAGGGGAGGGGGGGGGTACCGGGGAGCTGTTTTTT. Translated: CASSPQGEGGGTGELFF.

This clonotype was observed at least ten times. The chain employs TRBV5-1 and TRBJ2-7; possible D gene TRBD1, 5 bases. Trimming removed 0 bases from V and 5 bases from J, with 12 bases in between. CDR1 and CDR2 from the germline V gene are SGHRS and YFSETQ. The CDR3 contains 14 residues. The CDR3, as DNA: TGCGCCAGCAGCTTGGTGCAGGGCACCCACGAGCAGTACTTC. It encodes CASSLVQGTHEQYF.

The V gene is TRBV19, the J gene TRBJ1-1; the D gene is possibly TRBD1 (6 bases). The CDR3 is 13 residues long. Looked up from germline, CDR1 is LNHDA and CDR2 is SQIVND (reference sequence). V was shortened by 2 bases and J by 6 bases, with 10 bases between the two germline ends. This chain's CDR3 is CASSIQGFAEAFF. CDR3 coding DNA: TGTGCCAGTAGTATACAGGGGTTCGCTGAAGCTTTCTTT.

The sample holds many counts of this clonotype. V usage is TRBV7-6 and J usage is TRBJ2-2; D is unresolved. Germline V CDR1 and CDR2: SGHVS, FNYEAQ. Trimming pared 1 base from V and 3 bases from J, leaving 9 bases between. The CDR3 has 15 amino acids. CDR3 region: CASSLVGSYTGELFF. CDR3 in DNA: TGTGCCAGCAGCTTAGTGGGGTCTTACACCGGGGAGCTGTTTTTT.

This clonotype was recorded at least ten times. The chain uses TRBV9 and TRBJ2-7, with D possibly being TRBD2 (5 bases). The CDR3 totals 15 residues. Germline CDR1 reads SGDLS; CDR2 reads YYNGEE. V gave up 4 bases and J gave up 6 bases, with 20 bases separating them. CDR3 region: CASSPTAWLASEQYF. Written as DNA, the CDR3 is TGTGCCAGCAGCCCCACAGCCTGGCTAGCATCCGAGCAGTACTTC.

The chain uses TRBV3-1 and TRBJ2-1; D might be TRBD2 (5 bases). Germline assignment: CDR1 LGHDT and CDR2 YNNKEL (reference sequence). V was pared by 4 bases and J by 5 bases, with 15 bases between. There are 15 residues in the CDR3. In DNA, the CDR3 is TGTGCCAGCAGCCTATGGGAGAGGATGAACAATGAGCAGTTCTTC. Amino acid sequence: CASSLWERMNNEQFF.

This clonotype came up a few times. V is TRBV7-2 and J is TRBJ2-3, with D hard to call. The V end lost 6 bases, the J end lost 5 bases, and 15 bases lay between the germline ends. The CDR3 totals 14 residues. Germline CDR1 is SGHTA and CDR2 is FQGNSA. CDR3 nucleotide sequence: TGTGCCAGCAGGTCCGGATTAACCCGAGATACGCAGTATTTT. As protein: CASRSGLTRDTQYF.

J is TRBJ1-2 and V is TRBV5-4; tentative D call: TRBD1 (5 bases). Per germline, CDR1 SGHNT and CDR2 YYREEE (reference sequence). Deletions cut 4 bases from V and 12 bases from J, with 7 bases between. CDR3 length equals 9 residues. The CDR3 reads CASSPGHTF. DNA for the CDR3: TGTGCCAGCAGCCCGGGGCACACCTTC.

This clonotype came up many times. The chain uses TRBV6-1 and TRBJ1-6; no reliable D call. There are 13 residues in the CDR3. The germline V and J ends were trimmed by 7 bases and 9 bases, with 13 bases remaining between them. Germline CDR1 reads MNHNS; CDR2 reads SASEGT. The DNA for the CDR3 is TGTGCCAGCATGATCCCGGGGATTTCACCCCTCCACTTT. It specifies CASMIPGISPLHF.

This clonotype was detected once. The CDR3 here is CASSPGLAGGNTGELFF. In DNA, the CDR3 is TGTGCCAGCTCACCGGGACTAGCGGGAGGAAACACCGGGGAGCTGTTTTTT. V and J are TRBV18 and TRBJ2-2, with 15 positions matching TRBD2. The trim removed 3 bases at V and 2 bases at J, leaving 1 base unmatched. Germline-derived CDR1 and CDR2 are KGHSH and LQKENI. The CDR3 contains 17 residues.

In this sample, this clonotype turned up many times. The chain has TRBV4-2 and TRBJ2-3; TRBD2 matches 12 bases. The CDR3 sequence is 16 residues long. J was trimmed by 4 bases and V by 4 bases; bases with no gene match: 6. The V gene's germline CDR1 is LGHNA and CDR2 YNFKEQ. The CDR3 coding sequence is TGTGCCAGCAGCCGCCTACTAGCGGGGGGTTCAGATACGCAGTATTTT. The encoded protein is CASSRLLAGGSDTQYF.

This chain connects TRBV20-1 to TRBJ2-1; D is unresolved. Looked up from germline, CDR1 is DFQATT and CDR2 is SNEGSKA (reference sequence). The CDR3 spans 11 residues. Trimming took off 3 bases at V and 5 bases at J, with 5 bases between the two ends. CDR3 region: CSASPDNEQFF. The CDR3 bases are TGCAGTGCTAGCCCCGACAATGAGCAGTTCTTC.

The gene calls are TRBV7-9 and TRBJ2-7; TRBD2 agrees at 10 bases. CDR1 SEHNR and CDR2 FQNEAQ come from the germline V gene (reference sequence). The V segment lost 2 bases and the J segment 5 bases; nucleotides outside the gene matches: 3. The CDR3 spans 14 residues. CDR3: CASSLSGRVDEQYF. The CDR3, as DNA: TGTGCCAGCAGCTTAAGCGGGAGGGTGGACGAGCAGTACTTC.

Here the CDR3 reads CASSPRPSETQYF. In DNA form, the CDR3 reads TGTGCCAGCAGCCCCCGTCCTTCGGAGACCCAGTACTTC. The chain carries TRBV11-2 and TRBJ2-5; D is undetermined. The germline V gene encodes CDR1 SGHAT and CDR2 FQNNGV. The CDR3 sequence is 13 residues long. The germline V and J ends were trimmed by 5 bases and 5 bases, with 12 bases remaining between them.

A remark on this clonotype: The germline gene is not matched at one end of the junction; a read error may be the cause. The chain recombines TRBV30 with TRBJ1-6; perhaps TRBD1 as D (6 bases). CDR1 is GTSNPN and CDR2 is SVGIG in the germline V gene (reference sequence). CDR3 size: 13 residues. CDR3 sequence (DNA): TGTGCCTGGGGGGTGGACAGTAATTCACGCCTCCACTTT. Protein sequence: CAWGVDSNSRLHF. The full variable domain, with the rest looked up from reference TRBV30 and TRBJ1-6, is SQTIHQWPATLVQPVGSPLSLECTVEGTSNPNLYWYRQAAGRGLQLLFYSVGIGQISSEVPQNLSASRPQDRQFILSSKKLLLSDSGFYLCAWGVDSNSRLHFGNGTRLTVT.

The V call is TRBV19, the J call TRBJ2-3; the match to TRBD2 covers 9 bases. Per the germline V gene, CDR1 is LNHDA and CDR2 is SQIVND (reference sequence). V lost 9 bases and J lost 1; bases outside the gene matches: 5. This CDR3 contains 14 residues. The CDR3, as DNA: TGTGCCAGCTGCGCTAGCGGGGGCACAGATACGCAGTATTTT. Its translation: CASCASGGTDTQYF.

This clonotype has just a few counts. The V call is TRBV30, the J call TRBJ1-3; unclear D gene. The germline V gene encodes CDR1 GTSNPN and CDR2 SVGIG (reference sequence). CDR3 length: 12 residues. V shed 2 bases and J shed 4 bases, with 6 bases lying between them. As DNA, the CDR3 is TGTGCCTGGAGTCTTCGGGGAAACACCATATATTTT. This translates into CAWSLRGNTIYF.

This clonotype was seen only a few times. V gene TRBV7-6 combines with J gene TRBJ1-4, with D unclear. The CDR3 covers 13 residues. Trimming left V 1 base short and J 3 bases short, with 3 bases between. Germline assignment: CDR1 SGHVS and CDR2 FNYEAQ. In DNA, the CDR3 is TGTGCCAGCAGCTTAGGGCCTAATGAAAAACTGTTTTTT. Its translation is CASSLGPNEKLFF.

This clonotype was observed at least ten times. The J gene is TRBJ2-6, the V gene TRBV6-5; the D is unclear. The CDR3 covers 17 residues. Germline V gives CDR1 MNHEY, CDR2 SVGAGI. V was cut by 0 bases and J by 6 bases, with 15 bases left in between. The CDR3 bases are TGTGCCAGCAGTTACTCCGACACCGAATATGAGGCCAACGTCCTGACTTTC. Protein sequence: CASSYSDTEYEANVLTF.

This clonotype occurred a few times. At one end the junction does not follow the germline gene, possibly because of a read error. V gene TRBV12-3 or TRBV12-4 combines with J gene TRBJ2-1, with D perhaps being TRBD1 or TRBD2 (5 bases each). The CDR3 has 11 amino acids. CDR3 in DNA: TGTGCCAGCAGTTCGGGACCGACCCAGGCCTTC. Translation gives CASSSGPTQAF.